This entry lists 6 T cell receptor beta chains sequenced from one sample in a study of control samples from healthy donors and cancer patients (TCRdb year 2020). The library came from the immunoSEQ multiplex PCR assay. Not all clones reach the TCRdb copy of this immuneACCESS table, which keeps in-frame sequences only. Checked studies attribute under half of the gap to unresolved V genes and leave the rest unexplained. The sample table contains approximately 170,000 clones; only one count was recorded for roughly 92% of them. Roughly 0.7% of the sample rests with the top ten. Sequencing was performed on blood. The source is a woman aged 30 to 39 in good health.

In this sample, this clone turned up a few times. This sample includes further DNA sequences coding for the same CDR3. The chain links TRBV2 to TRBJ1-2, with 9 bases fitting TRBD1. The ends lost 6 bases at V and 5 bases at J; junction bases unmatched: 10. The CDR3 is 15 amino acids. Germline loops: CDR1 SNHLY, CDR2 FYNNEI. The CDR3 DNA is TGTGCCAGCAGACCGGGACAGGGTGGAGGATATGGCTACACCTTC. Translating it yields CASRPGQGGGYGYTF.

The chain links TRBV9 to TRBJ1-2; TRBD1 is a possible D gene (5 bases). The CDR3 totals 19 residues. Germline V CDR1 and CDR2: SGDLS, YYNGEE. Trimming cost V 0 bases and J 4 bases, with 25 bases left between them. The CDR3 DNA reads TGTGCCAGCAGCGTAGGGCCCTCAGTCGGGGCAGGGACTAGCTATGGCTACACCTTC. It translates to CASSVGPSVGAGTSYGYTF.

The gene calls are TRBV2 and TRBJ2-2; D is unresolved. V lost 6 bases, J lost 1 base, and 6 bases lay in between. The germline gives CDR1 SNHLY, CDR2 FYNNEI. The CDR3 extends over 13 amino acids. The CDR3 region is CASRQRNTGELFF. CDR3 nucleotide sequence: TGTGCCAGCAGACAACGGAACACCGGGGAGCTGTTTTTT.

The CDR3 sequence is CASDGGESGANVLTF. As DNA, the CDR3 is TGTGCCAGCGATGGCGGGGAGTCTGGGGCCAACGTCCTGACTTTC. V and J are TRBV6-5 and TRBJ2-6; D perhaps matches TRBD2 (6 bases). The ends were cut back, 8 bases at V and 1 base at J, with 12 bases in the middle. The germline CDR1 and CDR2 sequences are MNHEY and SVGAGI. The CDR3 has 15 amino acids.

This clone was recorded once. V usage is TRBV4-1 and J usage is TRBJ1-1; D might be TRBD1 (5 bases). V lost 3 bases and J lost 8, with 16 bases in between. In germline, CDR1 is MGHRA, CDR2 YSYEKL. There are 14 residues in the CDR3. CDR3 sequence reads: CASSQVAGNPEAFF. In DNA, the CDR3 is TGCGCCAGCAGCCAGGTAGCAGGGAATCCAGAAGCTTTCTTT.

The chain employs TRBV7-3 and TRBJ2-2; D is uncertain. V gave up 8 bases and J gave up 3 bases, with 7 bases separating them. Germline values: CDR1 SGHTA, CDR2 FQGTGA. The CDR3 consists of 12 residues. Written as DNA, the CDR3 is TGTGCCAGCTCTCTTTACACCGGGGAGCTGTTTTTT. Its protein is CASSLYTGELFF.